Sequencing of this T cell receptor (beta chain) was carried out in a study of shared clonotypes between healthy human individuals. At the level of the study: Per donor, CD8 memory used one plate, CD8 naive used two, CD4 memory used three and CD4 naive used three. The study's findings and limits: Shared across a few donors were roughly 5.3% of the naive CD4 clonotypes.

Notes on this clone: Antigen specificity is unknown.

The table came from immunoSEQ multiplex PCR; TCRdb's copy has only in-frame clones and leaves some out. The sample includes about 230,000 clones, over 60% of them seen just once. This CDR3 comprises 12 residues. Trimming at V came to 2 bases and at J to 12 bases, leaving 5 bases not matched to a gene. Germline V gene data show CDR1 as WSHSY and CDR2 as SAAADI. This receptor was identified in a man aged 25-45 years in good health. Sequences were obtained from memory CD4+ T cells sorted from blood. Subset specified: CD45RA-negative fraction. The chain links TRBV10-2 to TRBJ2-7, with 9 nucleotides matching TRBD1. Written as DNA, the CDR3 is TGCGCCAGCAGTGAGCCCAGGGACAGGGTGTACTTC. Protein: CASSEPRDRVYF.